This T cell receptor (beta chain) was captured in a study of regulatory dendritic cells for organ transplantation. Study conclusions and caveats: Mature dendritic cells appeared to drive more memory CD8+ clonal expansion than regulatory ones. Memory T cells were less diverse than naive, with memory CD8+ most oligoclonal. Resting memory CD8+ T cells held the most alloreactive clonotypes.

Naive CD45RA+ and memory CD45RO+ CD4+ or CD8+ T cells were FACS-sorted. Germline CDR1 reads SGDLS; CDR2 reads YYNGEE. This CDR3 region has 13 residues. Trimming pared 6 bases from V and 7 bases from J, leaving 14 bases between. Comment on this clone: No antigen is known for it.

Sequencing was performed with immunoSEQ multiplex PCR; in TCRdb, only in-frame clones are kept and a portion is missing. The sample shows around 30,000 clones, roughly 80% of them seen only once. The sequenced material came from naive CD4+ T cells from blood. The subset denotes: CD45RA+ naive T cells. This TCR derives from a human donor in good health. This sequence joins TRBV9 and TRBJ2-1, with D perhaps matching TRBD1 (5 bases). The CDR3: CASTTVGRNEQFF. The CDR3 DNA sequence: TGTGCCAGCACAACGGTGGGGCGGAATGAGCAGTTCTTC.